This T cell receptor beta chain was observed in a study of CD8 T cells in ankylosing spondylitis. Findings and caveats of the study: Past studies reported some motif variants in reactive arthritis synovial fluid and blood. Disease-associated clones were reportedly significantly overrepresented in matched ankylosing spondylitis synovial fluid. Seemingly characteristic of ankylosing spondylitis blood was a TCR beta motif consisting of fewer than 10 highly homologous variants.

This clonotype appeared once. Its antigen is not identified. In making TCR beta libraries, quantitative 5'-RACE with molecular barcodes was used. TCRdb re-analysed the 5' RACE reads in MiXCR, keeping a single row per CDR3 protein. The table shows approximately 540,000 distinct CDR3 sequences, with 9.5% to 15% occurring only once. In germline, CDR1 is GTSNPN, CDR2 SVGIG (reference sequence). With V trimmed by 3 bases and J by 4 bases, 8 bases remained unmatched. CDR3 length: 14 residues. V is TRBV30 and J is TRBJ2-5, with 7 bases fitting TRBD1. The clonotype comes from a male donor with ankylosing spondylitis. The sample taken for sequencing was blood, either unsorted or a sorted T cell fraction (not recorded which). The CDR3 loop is CAWSPEGGLETQYF. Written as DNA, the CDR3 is TGTGCCTGGAGCCCGGAAGGGGGCTTAGAGACCCAGTACTTC.